Detailed here is one TCR beta chain. The source of the sample is a study of T cells in Graves' hyperthyroidism and ophthalmopathy. The TCR beta CDR3 regions underwent amplification using RNA transcripts as the source. A set of HTBI primers served as the primers for a first-round RT-PCR of the TCR CDR3. TCRdb fed the multiplex PCR reads into MiXCR, producing one record per CDR3 protein. The sample has 250,000 to 300,000 distinct CDR3 sequences, more than 14% seen once; the top ten hold roughly 13%. V gave up 0 bases and J gave up 4 bases; unmatched junction bases: 14. Germline lookup yields CDR1 DFQATT and CDR2 SNEGSKA (reference sequence). The CDR3 consists of 19 residues. Participants, patients aged 18 to 65, had newly diagnosed hyperthyroidism with a duration under 2 months. Exclusion followed for patients with uncontrolled infection, other autoimmune disease, pregnancy or lactation.

Sequenced material: blood. The clonotype comes from a woman between 40 and 55 years old with Graves' hyperthyroidism that later progressed to Graves' ophthalmopathy. V usage is TRBV20-1 and J usage is TRBJ2-2; 10 positions match TRBD1. CDR3 protein: CSAREGGRRQGAGTGELFF. The DNA of the CDR3 is TGCAGTGCTAGAGAAGGCGGACGACGACAGGGGGCGGGCACCGGGGAGCTGTTTTTT.